The rows below give T cell receptor beta chains drawn from one sample of a study of cytomegalovirus exposure and HLA in healthy donors. Sequenced by immunoSEQ multiplex PCR; TCRdb stores in-frame clones only, minus some. This table holds roughly 220,000 clones, about 93% found once. Material for sequencing was PBMCs. The receptor set was obtained from a woman aged 18-29 years in good health and CMV-seronegative. Both conserved end residues are part of each CDR3. D genes are given only for firm matches. Rows give clone size only sometimes, using once, few, many, or a class for an expanded clone.

J gene: TRBJ2-7
clone size: once
CDR3 length: 13
V gene: TRBV10-3
D gene: TRBD2
CDR3 protein: CATRDSAGEEQYF
CDR3 DNA: TGTGCCACACGGGACTCAGCGGGAGAAGAGCAGTACTTC

J gene: TRBJ2-7
clone size: -
CDR3 length: 14
V gene: TRBV6-6
D gene: TRBD1
CDR3 protein: CASSQGQVHYEQYF
CDR3 DNA: TGTGCCAGCAGCCAAGGACAGGTTCACTACGAGCAGTACTTC

J gene: TRBJ1-2
clone size: -
CDR3 length: 14
V gene: TRBV29-1
D gene: -
CDR3 protein: CSVEHGVWGDGYTF
CDR3 DNA: TGCAGCGTTGAACACGGGGTTTGGGGAGATGGCTACACCTTC

J gene: TRBJ2-1
clone size: -
CDR3 length: 12
V gene: TRBV11-1
D gene: -
CDR3 protein: CASSLDGIEQFF
CDR3 DNA: TGTGCCAGCAGCTTAGACGGGATTGAGCAGTTCTTC

J gene: TRBJ2-7
clone size: once
CDR3 length: 12
V gene: TRBV5-4
D gene: -
CDR3 protein: CATRGPLDEQYF
CDR3 DNA: TGTGCCACGCGGGGGCCCCTTGACGAGCAGTACTTC

J gene: TRBJ1-5
clone size: -
CDR3 length: 15
V gene: TRBV6-1
D gene: TRBD1
CDR3 protein: CASSEAGGEYQPQHF
CDR3 DNA: TGTGCCAGCAGTGAAGCAGGGGGCGAGTATCAGCCCCAGCATTTT

J gene: TRBJ2-5
clone size: -
CDR3 length: 16
V gene: TRBV11-2
D gene: TRBD1
CDR3 protein: CASRQTGGGWGETQYF
CDR3 DNA: TGTGCCAGCAGGCAAACAGGGGGCGGCTGGGGGGAGACCCAGTACTTC

J gene: TRBJ2-6
clone size: -
CDR3 length: 16
V gene: TRBV27
D gene: -
CDR3 protein: CASSLWRGDGANVLTF
CDR3 DNA: TGTGCCAGCAGTTTATGGAGGGGAGATGGGGCCAACGTCCTGACTTTC

J gene: TRBJ2-2
clone size: -
CDR3 length: 15
V gene: TRBV10-1
D gene: TRBD2
CDR3 protein: CASKKGAGEPGELFF
CDR3 DNA: TGCGCCAGCAAGAAAGGAGCGGGAGAGCCTGGGGAGCTGTTTTTT

J gene: TRBJ1-2
clone size: -
CDR3 length: 15
V gene: TRBV6-5
D gene: -
CDR3 protein: CASSYSTVGGEGYTF
CDR3 DNA: TGTGCCAGCAGTTACTCGACCGTGGGGGGGGAGGGCTACACCTTC

J gene: TRBJ2-2
clone size: -
CDR3 length: 16
V gene: TRBV27
D gene: -
CDR3 protein: CASSHRTLAGAGELFF
CDR3 DNA: TGTGCCAGCAGCCACCGGACACTCGCGGGGGCGGGGGAGCTGTTTTTT

J gene: TRBJ1-1
clone size: -
CDR3 length: 15
V gene: TRBV5-1
D gene: -
CDR3 protein: CASRRGVQMNTEAFF
CDR3 DNA: TGCGCCAGCCGTCGGGGGGTCCAGATGAACACTGAAGCTTTCTTT

J gene: TRBJ1-5
clone size: -
CDR3 length: 13
V gene: TRBV12-5
D gene: TRBD1
CDR3 protein: CASGLTGVQPQHF
CDR3 DNA: TGTGCTAGTGGATTGACAGGGGTTCAGCCCCAGCATTTT

J gene: TRBJ1-1
clone size: few
CDR3 length: 13
V gene: TRBV18
D gene: -
CDR3 protein: CASSPTGITEAFF
CDR3 DNA: TGTGCCAGCTCACCCACAGGGATCACTGAAGCTTTCTTT

J gene: TRBJ1-2
clone size: -
CDR3 length: 13
V gene: TRBV6-1
D gene: -
CDR3 protein: CASTVGANYGYTF
CDR3 DNA: TGTGCCAGCACGGTGGGAGCTAACTATGGCTACACCTTC

J gene: TRBJ2-1
clone size: -
CDR3 length: 14
V gene: TRBV30
D gene: TRBD2
CDR3 protein: CACPTGLSYNEQFF
CDR3 DNA: TGTGCCTGTCCTACGGGACTATCTTACAATGAGCAGTTCTTC

J gene: TRBJ1-2
clone size: -
CDR3 length: 16
V gene: TRBV2
D gene: -
CDR3 protein: CASRGGAGIHLYGYTF
CDR3 DNA: TGTGCCAGCAGGGGTGGTGCAGGGATTCATCTTTATGGCTACACCTTC

J gene: TRBJ2-7
clone size: -
CDR3 length: 15
V gene: TRBV28
D gene: -
CDR3 protein: CASGTGTIDPYEQYF
CDR3 DNA: TGTGCCAGCGGAACCGGGACAATTGATCCCTACGAGCAGTACTTC

J gene: TRBJ2-7
clone size: -
CDR3 length: 14
V gene: TRBV9
D gene: TRBD2
CDR3 protein: CASSEGLAATEQYF
CDR3 DNA: TGTGCCAGCAGCGAGGGACTAGCGGCGACCGAGCAGTACTTC

J gene: TRBJ2-7
clone size: -
CDR3 length: 16
V gene: TRBV5-1
D gene: TRBD1
CDR3 protein: CASSLGPGQITYEQYF
CDR3 DNA: TGCGCCAGCAGCTTGGGACCGGGACAGATAACCTACGAGCAGTACTTC

J gene: TRBJ2-1
clone size: -
CDR3 length: 13
V gene: TRBV6-4
D gene: TRBD2
CDR3 protein: CASSQRESDEQFF
CDR3 DNA: TGTGCCAGCAGTCAGCGGGAGAGTGATGAGCAGTTCTTC

J gene: TRBJ2-1
clone size: -
CDR3 length: 11
V gene: TRBV28
D gene: -
CDR3 protein: CASSSRAREFF
CDR3 DNA: TGTGCCAGCAGTTCGCGAGCGAGGGAGTTCTTC

J gene: TRBJ1-5
clone size: -
CDR3 length: 17
V gene: TRBV7-9
D gene: TRBD1
CDR3 protein: CASSLGGLRIGNQPQHF
CDR3 DNA: TGTGCCAGCAGCCTAGGGGGCCTGCGTATCGGCAATCAGCCCCAGCATTTT

J gene: TRBJ1-2
clone size: -
CDR3 length: 12
V gene: TRBV7-9
D gene: -
CDR3 protein: CASSLVLYRYTF
CDR3 DNA: TGTGCCAGCAGCTTAGTCCTCTATCGCTACACCTTC